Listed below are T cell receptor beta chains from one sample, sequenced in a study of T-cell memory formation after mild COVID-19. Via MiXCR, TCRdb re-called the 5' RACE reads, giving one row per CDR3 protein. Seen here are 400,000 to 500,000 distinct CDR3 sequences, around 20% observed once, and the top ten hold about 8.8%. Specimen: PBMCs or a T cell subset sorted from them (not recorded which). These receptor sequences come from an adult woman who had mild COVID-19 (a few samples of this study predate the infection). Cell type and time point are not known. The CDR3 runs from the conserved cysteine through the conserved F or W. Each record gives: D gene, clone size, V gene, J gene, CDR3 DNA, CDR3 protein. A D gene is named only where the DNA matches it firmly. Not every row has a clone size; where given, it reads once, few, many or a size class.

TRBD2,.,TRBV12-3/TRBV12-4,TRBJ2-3,TGTGCCAGCAGTCCTCATTGGGGGGGAGTCCTAGTTAGCACAGATACGCAGTATTTT,CASSPHWGGVLVSTDTQYF
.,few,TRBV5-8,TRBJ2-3,TGTGCCAGCACCACCGGCCTGGATACGCAGTATTTT,CASTTGLDTQYF
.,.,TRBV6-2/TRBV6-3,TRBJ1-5,TGTGCCAGCAGCCGACCGTGGCAAAGCAATCAGCCCCAGCATTTT,CASSRPWQSNQPQHF
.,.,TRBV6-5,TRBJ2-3,TGTGCCAGCAGTGATACCCAGGGTCCACTTAGCACAGATACGCAGTATTTT,CASSDTQGPLSTDTQYF
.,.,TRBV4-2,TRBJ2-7,TGTGCCAGCAGCCAGAGCTGGAGTGTCTACGAGCAGTACTTC,CASSQSWSVYEQYF
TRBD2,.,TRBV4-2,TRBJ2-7,TGTGCCAGCAGCCAAGACAGCGGGGGGATCAACGAGCAGTACTTC,CASSQDSGGINEQYF
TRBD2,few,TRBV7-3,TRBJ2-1,TGTGCCAGCAGCTCCGGGACTAGCGGGGTTAATGAGCAGTTCTTC,CASSSGTSGVNEQFF
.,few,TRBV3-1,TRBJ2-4,TGTGCCAGCAGCCCCTCACGTTTAGCCAAAAACATTCAGTACTTC,CASSPSRLAKNIQYF
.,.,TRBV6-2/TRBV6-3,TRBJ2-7,TGTGCCAGCAGTCATCCGAGCTACGAGCAGTACTTC,CASSHPSYEQYF
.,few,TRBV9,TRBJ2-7,TGTGCCAGCAGCGCCCGACTACGCCAGGAGTACGAGCAGTACTTC,CASSARLRQEYEQYF
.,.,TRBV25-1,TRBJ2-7,TGTGCCAGCTGGAAGGGGGAGCAGTACTTC,CASWKGEQYF
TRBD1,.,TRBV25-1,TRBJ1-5,TGTGCCAGCAGTGGACAGGCATCCGGGACAGGTCAGCCCCAGCATTTT,CASSGQASGTGQPQHF
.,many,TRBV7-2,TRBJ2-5,TGTGCCAGCAGGAGAGGGGTCCAAGAGACCCAGTACTTC,CASRRGVQETQYF
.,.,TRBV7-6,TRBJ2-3,TGTGCCAGCAGCTCAAAGGGCAAAAGCACAGATACGCAGTATTTT,CASSSKGKSTDTQYF
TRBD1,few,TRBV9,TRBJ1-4,TGTGCCAGCAGCGAAGGACAGGGGATGACTAATGAAAAACTGTTTTTT,CASSEGQGMTNEKLFF
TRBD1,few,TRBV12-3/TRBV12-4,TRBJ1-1,TGTGCCAGCAGTTTCGGGTGGACAGGGGAAGCTTTCTTT,CASSFGWTGEAFF
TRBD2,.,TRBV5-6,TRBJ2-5,TGTGCCAGAAGCTATGGACTAGTCCGCCAAGAGACCCAGTACTTC,CARSYGLVRQETQYF
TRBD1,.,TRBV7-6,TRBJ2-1,TGTGCCAGCAGCTTAGGGACAGGGGCGACATACAATGAGCAGTTCTTC,CASSLGTGATYNEQFF
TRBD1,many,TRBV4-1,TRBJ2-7,TGCGCCAGCAGCCAAGGTTTCGGTCGGACAGGGAGCTCCTACGAGCAGTACTTC,CASSQGFGRTGSSYEQYF
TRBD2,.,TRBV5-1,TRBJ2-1,TGCGCCAGCAGCTTGGAAATCGGGCTAGCGGGGCACAATGAGCAGTTCTTC,CASSLEIGLAGHNEQFF
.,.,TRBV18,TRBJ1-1,TGTGCCAGCTCATGGGACAAAAACACTGAAGCTTTCTTT,CASSWDKNTEAFF
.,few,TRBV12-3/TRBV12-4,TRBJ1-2,TGTGCCAGCAGTTCCGGGGGATTCGGGGCCGATGGCTACACCTTC,CASSSGGFGADGYTF
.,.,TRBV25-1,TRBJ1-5,TGTGCCAGCAGTGACGGGGCGAGCAATCAGCCCCAGCATTTT,CASSDGASNQPQHF
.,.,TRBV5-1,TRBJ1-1,TGCGCCAGCAGCTTGGCGACATTGGACACTGAAGCTTTCTTT,CASSLATLDTEAFF
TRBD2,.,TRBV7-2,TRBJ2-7,TGTGCCAGCAGGGACACTAGCGGGAGGGCCCACGAGCAGTACTTC,CASRDTSGRAHEQYF
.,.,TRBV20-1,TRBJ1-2,TGCAGTGCTAGCCCGGGGGGGTCGGGGTATGGCTACACCTTC,CSASPGGSGYGYTF
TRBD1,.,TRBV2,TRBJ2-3,TGTGCCAGCAGTGTCTGGGACAGAACTAGCACAGATACGCAGTATTTT,CASSVWDRTSTDTQYF
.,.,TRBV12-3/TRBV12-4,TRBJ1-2,TGTGCCAGCAGTTCGACAGGAATTAGTGACTATGGCTACACCTTC,CASSSTGISDYGYTF
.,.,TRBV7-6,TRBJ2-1,TGTGCCAGCAGCTTAATCGGCTACAATGAGCAGTTCTTC,CASSLIGYNEQFF
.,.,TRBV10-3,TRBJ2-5,TGTGCCATCAGTGAGAGACAGAAAGAGACCCAGTACTTC,CAISERQKETQYF
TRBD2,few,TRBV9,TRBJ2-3,TGTGCCAGCAGCGTAGGGATCCAGCGGGGGGGGTTTGTGCCAGATACGCAGTATTTT,CASSVGIQRGGFVPDTQYF
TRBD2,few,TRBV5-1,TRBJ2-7,TGCGCCAGCAGCTGGTTATCCGGGACTAGGGGGAGCTACGAGCAGTACTTC,CASSWLSGTRGSYEQYF
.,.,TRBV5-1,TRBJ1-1,TGCGCCAGCAGCTTGGAGCCGGGGGGCTCATTGGACACTGAAGCTTTCTTT,CASSLEPGGSLDTEAFF
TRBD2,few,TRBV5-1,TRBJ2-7,TGCGCCAGCAGCTTGCATATGGGACTAGCCTACGAGCAGTACTTC,CASSLHMGLAYEQYF
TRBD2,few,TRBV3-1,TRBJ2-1,TGTGCCAGCAGCCAAGGGCCTAGCGGGGGGTACAATGAGCAGTTCTTC,CASSQGPSGGYNEQFF
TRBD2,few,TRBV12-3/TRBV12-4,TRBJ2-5,TGTGCCAGCAGTTCCCTTCCGCGGCGGGAGGTGCGAGAGACCCAGTACTTC,CASSSLPRREVRETQYF
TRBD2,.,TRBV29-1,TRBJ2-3,TGCAGCGTTGAGGGACTAGCGGGAGTTGATACGCAGTATTTT,CSVEGLAGVDTQYF
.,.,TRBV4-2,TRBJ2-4,TGTGCCAGCAGCCAAGAGGACAGCTTAGCCAAAAACATTCAGTACTTC,CASSQEDSLAKNIQYF
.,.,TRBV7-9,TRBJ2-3,TGTGCCAGCAGCTTAAGGAGCGTGGGGAACACAGATACGCAGTATTTT,CASSLRSVGNTDTQYF
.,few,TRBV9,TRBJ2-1,TGTGCCAGCAGCGTAGGGGACAATGAGCAGTTCTTC,CASSVGDNEQFF
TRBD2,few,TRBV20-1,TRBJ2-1,TGCAGTGCTAAGACTAGCGGTCTGTACAATGAGCAGTTCTTC,CSAKTSGLYNEQFF
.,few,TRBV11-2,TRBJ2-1,TGTGCCAGCAGCTTTGTTTTTTACAATGAGCAGTTCTTC,CASSFVFYNEQFF
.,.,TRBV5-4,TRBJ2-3,TGTGCCAGCAGCGGAGGGACGTATACGCAGTATTTT,CASSGGTYTQYF
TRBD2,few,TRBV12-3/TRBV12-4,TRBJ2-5,TGTGCCAGCAGTTTACCTGTTAGCGGGGAAGAGACCCAGTACTTC,CASSLPVSGEETQYF
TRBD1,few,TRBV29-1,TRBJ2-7,TGCAGCGTCGGGACAGGGAAATCCTACGAGCAGTACTTC,CSVGTGKSYEQYF